This T cell receptor (beta chain) came from a study of T cell responses to AZD1222 COVID-19 vaccine. Study observations and caveats: Possibly, clonal diversity was underestimated; donors were largely white British and included more females.

TCRdb's table, derived via immunoSEQ multiplex PCR, lists solely in-frame clones and lacks some. The data hold approximately 130,000 clones, with roughly 86% observed a single time. About this clone itself: Its antigen is currently unknown.

There are 14 residues in the CDR3. V trimming: 5 bases; J trimming: 5 bases; junction bases outside the gene matches: 4. Germline V gene lookup returns CDR1 SGHAT and CDR2 FQNNGV. This clonotype was sampled from an adult who received the AZD1222 COVID-19 vaccine. Here the sequenced sample was peripheral blood, taken 28 days after the second AZD1222 dose. The chain is built from TRBV11-2 and TRBJ2-7, with TRBD1 matching 12 bases. CDR3 bases: TGTGCCAGCAGCCGGGGACAGGGGGCCCACGAGCAGTACTTC. Translated, it gives CASSRGQGAHEQYF.